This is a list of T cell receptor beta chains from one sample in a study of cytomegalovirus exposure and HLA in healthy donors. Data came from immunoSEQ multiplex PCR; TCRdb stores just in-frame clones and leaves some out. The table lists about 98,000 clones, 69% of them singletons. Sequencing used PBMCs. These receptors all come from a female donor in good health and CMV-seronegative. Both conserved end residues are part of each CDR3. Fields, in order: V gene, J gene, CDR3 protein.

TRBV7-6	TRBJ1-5	CASSYQSGANQPQHF
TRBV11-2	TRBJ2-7	CASSPGTGGTYEQYF
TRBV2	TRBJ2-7	CASSESRSITYEQYF
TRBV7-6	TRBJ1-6	CASSLDRNSPLHF
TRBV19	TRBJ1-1	CASSTGQATEAFF
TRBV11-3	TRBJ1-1	CASSLDGAGTTEAFF
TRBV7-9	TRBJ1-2	CASSSDRAYTF
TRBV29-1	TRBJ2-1	CSVGSRLAGNYNEQFF
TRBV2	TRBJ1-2	CASRKGQGRTNYGYTF
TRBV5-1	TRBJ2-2	CASSLRLAGTGELFF
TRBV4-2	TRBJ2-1	CASSQDPGGGAGNEQFF
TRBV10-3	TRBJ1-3	CATQVDTFSGNTIYF
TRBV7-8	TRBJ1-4	CASSLRTGGEKLFF
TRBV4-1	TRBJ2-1	CASSQTGSPYNEQFF
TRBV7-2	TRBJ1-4	CASSFDRSVGKLFF
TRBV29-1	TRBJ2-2	CSVELGTSGGRELFF
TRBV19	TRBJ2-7	CATKPTGGAGEQYF
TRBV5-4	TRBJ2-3	CASSIMAGADTQYF
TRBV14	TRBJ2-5	CASSQRETQYF
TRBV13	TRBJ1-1	CASSSPEGVEAFF
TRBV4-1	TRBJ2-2	CASSQPSRDTGELFF
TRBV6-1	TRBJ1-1	CASSEALGGTTEAFF
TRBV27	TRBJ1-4	CASSHGWGGINEKLFF
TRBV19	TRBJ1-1	CASWGGQVGLKAFF
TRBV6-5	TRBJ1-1	CASSYSQGARTEAFF
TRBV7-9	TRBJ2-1	CASSVRGGRVEQFF
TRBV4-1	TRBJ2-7	CASSQGPGKFYEQYF
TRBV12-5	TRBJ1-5	CASGLTGGGGSSNQPQHF
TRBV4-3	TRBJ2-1	CASSQNRYSYNEQFF
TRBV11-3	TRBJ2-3	CASSLEGMNTDTQYF
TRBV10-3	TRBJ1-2	CAISPGQGDYGYTF
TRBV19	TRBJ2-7	CASSVGTGGSYEQYF
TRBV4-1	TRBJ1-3	CASSRFGGQPGNTIYF